These 13 T cell receptor beta chains came from one sample sequenced in a study of T-cell reconstitution after alpha-beta-depleted transplantation in children. Preparation of the TCRbeta library was carried out with unique molecular identifiers. TCRdb passed the PCR reads through MiXCR, listing each CDR3 protein once. The sample carries some 350,000 distinct CDR3 sequences, 15% to 20% recorded once. Sequences were derived from PBMCs, mostly from graft donor cells, sampled 360 days after TCRalphabeta/CD19-depleted stem cell transplant. The receptors stem from a male patient aged 2-15 years who had a stem cell transplant for acute lymphoblastic leukemia, so the T cells may come from the graft donor.

The chain joins TRBV6-1 to TRBJ2-7; possibly TRBD2 for D (5 bases). Germline V gene data show CDR1 as MNHNS and CDR2 as SASEGT. There are 16 residues in the CDR3. The V end lost 6 bases, the J end lost 2 bases, and 20 bases lay between the germline ends. The CDR3 coding sequence is TGTGCCAGCAGCCCCACGGTCACGGGGTCAACCTACGAGCAGTACTTC. It codes for CASSPTVTGSTYEQYF.

This clonotype was picked up a small number of times. The chain uses TRBV9 and TRBJ2-5; 11 bases are a match to TRBD2. V was pared by 0 bases and J by 1 base, with 2 bases of the junction left unmatched. CDR1 SGDLS and CDR2 YYNGEE come from the germline V gene. The CDR3 loop spans 16 amino acids. This chain's CDR3 is CASSVDGTSGQETQYF. CDR3 nucleotide sequence: TGTGCCAGCAGCGTAGACGGGACTAGCGGCCAAGAGACCCAGTACTTC. The entire variable domain, with the rest obtained from reference TRBV9 and TRBJ2-5, is as follows: DSGVTQTPKHLITATGQRVTLRCSPRSGDLSVYWYQQSLDQGLQFLIQYYNGEERAKGNILERFSAQQFPDLHSELNLSSLELGDSALYFCASSVDGTSGQETQYFGPGTRLLVL.

This clonotype came up a few times. The J gene is TRBJ2-7, the V gene TRBV10-3; 12 bases line up with TRBD2. V gave up 8 bases and J gave up 7 bases; unmatched junction bases: 9. Germline V CDR1 and CDR2: ENHRY, SYGVKD. This CDR3 is built from 14 residues. CDR3 coding DNA: TGTGCCATCCGGACTAGCGGGACCTGGGGGGAGCAGTACTTC. Translating gives CAIRTSGTWGEQYF.

The CDR3 DNA is TGCAGTGCTAGACAGGGGAACACCGGGGAGCTGTTTTTT. This sequence encodes CSARQGNTGELFF. The chain is built from TRBV20-1 and TRBJ2-2; D may be TRBD1 (5 bases). The CDR3 runs 13 residues. Germline assignment: CDR1 DFQATT and CDR2 SNEGSKA (reference sequence). V lost 2 bases and J 1 base, leaving 5 bases between the germline ends.

The chain has TRBV6-6 and TRBJ1-1; no clear D gene. Looked up from germline, CDR1 is MNHNY and CDR2 is SVGAGI (reference sequence). The V and J ends lost 4 bases and 0 bases respectively, with 6 bases between them. There are 13 residues in the CDR3. The CDR3 is CASSSYMNTEAFF. The DNA for the CDR3 is TGTGCCAGCAGTTCATACATGAACACTGAAGCTTTCTTT.

The V call is TRBV18, the J call TRBJ2-1; D possibly corresponds to TRBD2 (8 bases). This CDR3 spans 19 amino acids. V was cut by 5 bases and J by 1 base, with 24 bases left in between. Per germline, CDR1 KGHSH and CDR2 LQKENI. CDR3 amino acids: CASSWGGPGGTESYNEQFF. CDR3 bases: TGTGCCAGCTCATGGGGAGGCCCGGGAGGGACAGAGTCCTACAATGAGCAGTTCTTC.

On this clonotype itself: Possible read error: a much larger clone is one base away. The V gene is TRBV28, the J gene TRBJ2-2, with no clear D. Looked up from germline, CDR1 is MDHEN and CDR2 is SYDVKM. Between the trimmed V and J ends, which lost 6 bases and 6 bases, there was a span of 8 bases. This CDR3 has 12 residues. The CDR3 DNA reads as TGTGCCAGCAGCTTAGAGCCCGGGGAGCTGTTTTTT. This translates into CASSLEPGELFF. The whole variable domain, filled in from reference TRBV28 and TRBJ2-2, reads DVKVTQSSRYLVKRTGEKVFLECVQDMDHENMFWYRQDPGLGLRLIYFSYDVKMKEKGDIPEGYSVSREKKERFSLILESASTNQTSMYLCASSLEPGELFFGEGSRLTVL.

J is TRBJ2-3 and V is TRBV7-3, with D unclear. The CDR3 length is 15 residues. The V end lost 5 bases, the J end lost 5 bases, and 17 bases lay between the germline ends. Germline CDR1 and CDR2: SGHTA and FQGTGA. Here the CDR3 DNA reads TGTGCCAGCAGCCCTGGGGTCCTCGCACTAGATACGCAGTATTTT. This codes for CASSPGVLALDTQYF. Based on the CDR3 plus reference TRBV7-3 and TRBJ2-3, the full variable domain is GAGVSQTPSNKVTEKGKYVELRCDPISGHTALYWYRQSLGQGPEFLIYFQGTGAADDSGLPNDRFFAVRPEGSVSTLKIQRTERGDSAVYLCASSPGVLALDTQYFGPGTRLTVL.

This chain uses TRBV29-1 with TRBJ2-7; 7 bases map to TRBD1. Trimming removed 2 bases from V and 3 bases from J; junction bases left unmatched: 13. This CDR3 has 16 amino acids. Germline values: CDR1 SQVTM, CDR2 ANQGSEA. The CDR3 loop reads CSVERADRDGVYEQYF. In DNA, the CDR3 is TGCAGCGTTGAAAGGGCCGACAGGGACGGGGTCTACGAGCAGTACTTC.

The gene calls are TRBV5-1 and TRBJ1-3, with a weak D call TRBD1 (5 bases). CDR3 length: 17 residues. Per germline, CDR1 SGHRS and CDR2 YFSETQ. V was shortened by 4 bases and J by 0 bases, with 17 bases between the two germline ends. DNA of the CDR3: TGCGCCAGCAGCAGAACCGGGACGGGAGGCTCTGGAAACACCATATATTTT. This gives the protein CASSRTGTGGSGNTIYF.

This clonotype has ten or more counts. The rearrangement uses TRBV12-3 or TRBV12-4 and TRBJ1-4; 7 nucleotides line up with TRBD1. The CDR3 has 12 amino acids. With V trimmed by 5 bases and J by 8 bases, 2 bases remained unmatched. This CDR3 is CASSRGREKLFF. The CDR3 nucleotides read TGTGCCAGCAGTAGGGGGCGGGAAAAACTGTTTTTT.

The sample holds many counts of this clonotype. The chain couples TRBV9 to TRBJ2-1, with D tentatively TRBD2 (6 bases). The CDR3 consists of 15 residues. Germline V gives CDR1 SGDLS, CDR2 YYNGEE. Trimming removed 3 bases at V and 7 bases at J, with 17 bases between. The CDR3 bases are TGTGCCAGCAGCGGAGGTAGCGGCCCGGGGAATGAGCAGTTCTTC. Its protein product is CASSGGSGPGNEQFF.

This clonotype was recorded at least ten times. V usage is TRBV12-3 or TRBV12-4 and J usage is TRBJ2-1, with 8 positions matching TRBD1. Trimming took 3 bases from V and 7 from J; bases not matched to a gene: 11. This CDR3 region has 16 residues. The CDR3 DNA is TGTGCCAGCAGTTTGGGCGACAGGGGTTCAGGGAATGAGCAGTTCTTC. It translates to CASSLGDRGSGNEQFF.